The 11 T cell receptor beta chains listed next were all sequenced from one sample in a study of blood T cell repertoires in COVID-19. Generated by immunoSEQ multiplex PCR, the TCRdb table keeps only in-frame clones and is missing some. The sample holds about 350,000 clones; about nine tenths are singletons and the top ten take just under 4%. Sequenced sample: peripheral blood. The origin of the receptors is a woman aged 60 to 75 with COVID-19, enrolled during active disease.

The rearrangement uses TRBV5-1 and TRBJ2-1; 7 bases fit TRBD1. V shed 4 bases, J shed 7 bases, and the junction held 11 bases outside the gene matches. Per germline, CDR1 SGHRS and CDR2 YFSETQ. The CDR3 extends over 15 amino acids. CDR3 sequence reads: CASSPRQGSGNEQFF. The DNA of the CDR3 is TGCGCCAGCAGCCCACGACAGGGTTCTGGAAATGAGCAGTTCTTC.

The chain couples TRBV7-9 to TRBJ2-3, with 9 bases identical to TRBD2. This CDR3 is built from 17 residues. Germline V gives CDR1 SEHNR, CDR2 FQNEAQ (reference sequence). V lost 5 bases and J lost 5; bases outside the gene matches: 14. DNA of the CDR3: TGTGCCAGCAGCACAGCCGTCGCGGGGGGGCCCGGAGATACGCAGTATTTT. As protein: CASSTAVAGGPGDTQYF.

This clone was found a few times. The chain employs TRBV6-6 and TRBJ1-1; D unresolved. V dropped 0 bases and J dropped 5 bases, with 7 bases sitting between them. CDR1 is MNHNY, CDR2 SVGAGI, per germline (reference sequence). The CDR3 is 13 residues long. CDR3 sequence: CASSYSRGTEAFF. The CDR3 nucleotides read TGTGCCAGCAGTTACTCGAGAGGTACTGAAGCTTTCTTT.

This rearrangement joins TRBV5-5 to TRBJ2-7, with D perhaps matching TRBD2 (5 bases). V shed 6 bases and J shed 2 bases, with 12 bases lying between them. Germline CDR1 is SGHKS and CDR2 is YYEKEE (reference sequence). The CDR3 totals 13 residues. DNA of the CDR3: TGTGCCAGCACCCGGGGTGTGGCCTACGAGCAGTACTTC. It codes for CASTRGVAYEQYF.

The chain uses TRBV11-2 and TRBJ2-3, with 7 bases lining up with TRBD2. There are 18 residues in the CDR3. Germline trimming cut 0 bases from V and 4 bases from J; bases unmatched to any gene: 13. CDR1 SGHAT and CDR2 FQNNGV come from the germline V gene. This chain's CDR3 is CASSLEGQRTSLPDTQYF. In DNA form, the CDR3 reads TGTGCCAGCAGCTTAGAGGGTCAGAGGACTAGTCTCCCAGATACGCAGTATTTT.

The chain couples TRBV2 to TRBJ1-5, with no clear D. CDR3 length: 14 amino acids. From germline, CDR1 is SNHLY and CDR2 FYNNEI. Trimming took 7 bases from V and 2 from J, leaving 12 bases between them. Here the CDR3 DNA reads TGTGCCAGCACCTCTGCTAGAGGCAATCAGCCCCAGCATTTT. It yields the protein CASTSARGNQPQHF.

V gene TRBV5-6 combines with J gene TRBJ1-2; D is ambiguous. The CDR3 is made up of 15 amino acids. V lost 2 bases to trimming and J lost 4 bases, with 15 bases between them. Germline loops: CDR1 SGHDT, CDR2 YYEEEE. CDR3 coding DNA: TGTGCCAGCAGCTTTAACCCCCAGGAATTCTATGGCTACACCTTC. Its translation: CASSFNPQEFYGYTF.

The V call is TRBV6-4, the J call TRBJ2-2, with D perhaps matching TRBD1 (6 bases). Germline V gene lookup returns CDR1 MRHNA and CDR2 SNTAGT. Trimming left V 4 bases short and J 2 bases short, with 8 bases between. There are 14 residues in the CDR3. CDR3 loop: CASSAGTNTGELFF. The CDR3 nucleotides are TGTGCCAGCAGTGCAGGGACAAACACCGGGGAGCTGTTTTTT.

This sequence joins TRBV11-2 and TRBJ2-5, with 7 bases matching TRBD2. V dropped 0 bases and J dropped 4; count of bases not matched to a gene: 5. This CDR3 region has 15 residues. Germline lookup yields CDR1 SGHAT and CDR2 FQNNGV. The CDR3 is CASSLDSAGVETQYF. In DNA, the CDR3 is TGTGCCAGCAGCTTAGATTCTGCGGGGGTAGAGACCCAGTACTTC.

Written as DNA, the CDR3 is TGTGCCAGCAGTTTCGGGGTTAATCAGCCCCAGCATTTT. It translates to CASSFGVNQPQHF. The chain links TRBV12-3 or TRBV12-4 to TRBJ1-5; D unresolved. V dropped 3 bases and J dropped 4 bases, with 7 bases sitting between them. The CDR3 contains 13 residues.

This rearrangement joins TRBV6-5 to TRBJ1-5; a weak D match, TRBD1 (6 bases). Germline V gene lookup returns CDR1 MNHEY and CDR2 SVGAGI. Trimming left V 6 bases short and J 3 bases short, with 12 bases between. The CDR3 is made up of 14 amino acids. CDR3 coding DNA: TGTGCCAGCAGGGTCAGACAGGTCAATCAGCCCCAGCATTTT. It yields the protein CASRVRQVNQPQHF.